The 6 T cell receptor beta chains below come from one sample, sequenced in a study of cytomegalovirus exposure and HLA in healthy donors. The PCR ran on 60 Vbeta and 13 Jbeta primers. This table comes from immunoSEQ multiplex PCR, and its TCRdb copy is limited to in-frame clones, with some not included. The top ten hold 6% of the sample, which has about 35,000 clones, 80% seen once. The sequencing input was PBMCs. The receptors were sampled from a male donor in good health and CMV-seronegative.

This chain connects TRBV9 to TRBJ2-3; TRBD1 agrees at 11 bases. V lost 0 bases to trimming and J lost 11 bases; unmatched junction nucleotides: 11. Germline-derived CDR1 and CDR2 are SGDLS and YYNGEE. The CDR3 is made up of 16 amino acids. CDR3 amino acids: CASSVDIRGQGVGQYF. The CDR3 nucleotides are TGTGCCAGCAGCGTAGATATCAGGGGACAGGGGGTCGGGCAGTATTTT.

The genes are TRBV19 and TRBJ2-1, with 12 bases fitting TRBD2. J was trimmed by 7 bases and V by 4 bases; bases with no gene match: 2. In germline, CDR1 is LNHDA, CDR2 SQIVND (reference sequence). The CDR3 length is 14 residues. The CDR3, as DNA: TGTGCCAGTAGTACTAGCGGGGGGGGGAATGAGCAGTTCTTC. Translated, it gives CASSTSGGGNEQFF.

The rearrangement uses TRBV6-5 and TRBJ1-2, with 7 positions matching TRBD1. Per the germline V gene, CDR1 is MNHEY and CDR2 is SVGAGI. The CDR3 has 16 residues. After removal of 2 bases from V and 3 bases from J, the junction contained 9 bases not matched to a gene. Here the CDR3 reads CASSYGSFGTDYGYTF. The CDR3 nucleotides read TGTGCCAGCAGTTACGGGTCATTTGGGACAGACTATGGCTACACCTTC.

V usage is TRBV30 and J usage is TRBJ2-7; maybe TRBD1 (6 bases). Germline lookup yields CDR1 GTSNPN and CDR2 SVGIG (reference sequence). This CDR3 region has 12 residues. The V end was cut by 5 bases, the J end by 2 bases, with 10 bases between. For the CDR3, the DNA is TGTGCCTGGTCAGGGGTCCCCTACGAGCAGTACTTC. Translation: CAWSGVPYEQYF.

V is TRBV10-3 and J is TRBJ1-5; no definite D call. CDR3 length equals 15 residues. Trimming removed 3 bases at V and 1 base at J, with 10 bases between. Per the germline V gene, CDR1 is ENHRY and CDR2 is SYGVKD. CDR3 sequence (DNA): TGTGCCATCAGTGATGGGCAGGCAAGCAATCAGCCCCAGCATTTT. Protein product: CAISDGQASNQPQHF.

The chain uses TRBV6-1 and TRBJ1-5, with 7 bases identical to TRBD1. Germline V lookup: CDR1 MNHNS, CDR2 SASEGT. The ends lost 0 bases at V and 2 bases at J; junction bases unmatched: 10. The CDR3 covers 18 residues. CDR3 sequence (DNA): TGTGCCAGCAGTGAAGCAGGGGGCAGAATATATGGCAATCAGCCCCAGCATTTT. Residues: CASSEAGGRIYGNQPQHF.